This T cell receptor (beta chain) was retrieved from a study of regulatory T cells (dated by TCRdb to the late 2010s). A note on the overall study: The study compared T-cell receptor beta repertoires of sorted regulatory, conventional CD4+ and CD8+ T cells between CD3G-deficient patients and healthy controls. Results the study describes overall, beyond this receptor: Hydrophobic residues at CDR3 positions 6 and 7 were enriched in conventional CD4+ T cells from CD3G-deficient patients, which suggests more self-reactive specificities. Repertoires from patients had restricted unique TRB V-J pairs and skewed V and J gene usage, with the strongest effect in regulatory T cells.

The CDR3 spans 13 residues, from the cysteine through the phenylalanine. Just the 39-base CDR3 DNA is kept, in frame starting at base 1. From a lookup of the germline V gene, CDR1 and CDR2 are MNHNS and SASEGT. V is pared back by 6 bases and J by 5 bases, with 13 bases lying between the germline termini. This clone came up a few times. Its antigen is still unknown. Base quality data are lacking; no much larger clone is found one base away. Evidence of autoimmunity was found in all CD3G-deficient patients, and more severe autoimmunity was observed in two of the patients. At testing, patients were between 2 and 39 years old and showed lower naive and higher memory CD4+ and CD8+ T-cell proportions. CD4+ cells were FACS-sorted into CD25-high CD127-low regulatory T cells and CD25-low CD127-high conventional CD4+ T cells. Roughly 6 individuals with CD3G deficiency were included in the patient group. Patient samples and clinical data were obtained from an international physician network spanning the United States, Europe and Asia. Peripheral blood mononuclear cells were isolated by Ficoll density separation.

For the multiplex PCR, 52 forward TRBV primers and 13 reverse TRBJ primers were used, and amplification bias was corrected with both assay-based and computational methods. Rearranged TRB loci were amplified from genomic DNA by multiplex PCR within the immunoSEQ assay. TRB amplicons were sequenced on an Illumina HiSeq platform. In the original analysis: Raw sequences were error-filtered and aligned to reference gene sequences by custom algorithms and were subsequently analyzed with the immunoSEQ online tools. Productive and nonproductive TRB rearrangement frequencies were evaluated among both unique and total sequences. For TRB CDR3 positions 6 and 7, hydrophobicity together with amino acid composition served as the basis for assessing self-reactivity potential. For group comparisons, t tests, Mann-Whitney tests or two-way ANOVA were performed in Prism software. Not all clones reach the TCRdb copy of this immuneACCESS table, which keeps in-frame sequences only. Checked studies attribute under half of the gap to unresolved V genes and leave the rest unexplained. V and J calls and clone size come straight from that table; D and trimming were deduced from the DNA. This sample has under 35,000 clones in its table, and 93% of those were observed once. The ten largest clones add up to over 0.85% of the sample.

The sample comprised conventional CD4+ T cells sorted from blood. This clonotype was obtained from a child aged 2-15 years with CD3G deficiency. This sequence uses TRBV6-1 and TRBJ1-2; TRBD1 could be the D gene, as 6 bases match. CDR3 region: CASRWTESYGYTF. The DNA sequence is TGTGCCAGCAGATGGACAGAATCTTATGGCTACACCTTC.